This T cell receptor (beta chain) comes out of a study of T cell changes during pregnancy in multiple sclerosis. Sequencing was performed with immunoSEQ multiplex PCR; in TCRdb, only in-frame clones are kept and a portion is missing. This table holds more than 30,000 clones, about 90% found once. The source was CD4+ T cells from peripheral blood mononuclear cells, collected in the third trimester of pregnancy. This TCR derives from a female donor in good health, enrolled as a control in a pregnancy study.

CDR3 loop: CASSELTNEAFF. CDR3 coding DNA: TGTGCCAGCAGTGAATTAACAAACGAAGCTTTCTTT. The chain is built from TRBV2 and TRBJ1-1; unclear D gene. V was clipped by 2 bases and J by 8 bases, with 9 bases between them. The CDR3 runs 12 residues. Germline-derived CDR1 and CDR2 are SNHLY and FYNNEI.